The 28 T cell receptor beta chains below were found in one sample sequenced in a study of T-cell reconstitution after alpha-beta-depleted transplantation in children. This sample's TCRbeta library carried unique molecular identifier barcodes. Each CDR3 protein is one row after TCRdb ran MiXCR on the PCR reads. The sample has 400,000 to 450,000 distinct CDR3 sequences; 43% are singletons. Specimen: PBMCs, collected before TCRalphabeta/CD19-depleted stem cell transplant. These receptors all come from a girl aged 2-15 years with aplastic anemia, due to receive a stem cell transplant.

This sequence joins TRBV12-3 or TRBV12-4 and TRBJ1-3; possibly TRBD1 for D (5 bases). The CDR3 runs 16 residues. Trimming cost V 5 bases and J 0 bases, with 14 bases left between them. The CDR3 is CASSTTGLPSGNTIYF. CDR3 DNA sequence: TGTGCCAGCAGTACAACGGGGCTCCCCTCTGGAAACACCATATATTTT.

J is TRBJ2-1 and V is TRBV20-1; 13 positions match TRBD2. CDR1 DFQATT and CDR2 SNEGSKA come from the germline V gene (reference sequence). The CDR3 is 15 amino acids. The CDR3 nucleotides are TGCAGGGGGACTAGCGGGATTGTCGGATACAATGAGCAGTTCTTC. Amino acid sequence: CRGTSGIVGYNEQFF.

The chain combines TRBV6-5 with TRBJ1-2; D may be TRBD1 (5 bases). The CDR3 extends over 16 amino acids. From germline, CDR1 is MNHEY and CDR2 SVGAGI. The V end lost 0 bases, the J end lost 4 bases, and 15 bases lay between the germline ends. The CDR3 is CASSYSIGASGYGYTF. CDR3 nucleotides: TGTGCCAGCAGTTACTCGATAGGGGCCTCGGGCTATGGCTACACCTTC.

The chain couples TRBV12-3 or TRBV12-4 to TRBJ2-3; no reliable D call. Trimming removed 4 bases at V and 4 bases at J, with 9 bases between. The CDR3 has 13 residues. In DNA, the CDR3 is TGTGCCAGCAGTTCCCTAAACTCAGATACGCAGTATTTT. This translates into CASSSLNSDTQYF.

The chain couples TRBV7-2 to TRBJ2-1; D might be TRBD1 (5 bases). Germline lookup yields CDR1 SGHTA and CDR2 FQGNSA. The CDR3 extends over 13 amino acids. V lost 5 bases to trimming and J lost 15 bases, with 20 bases between them. The chain's CDR3 is CASSLGVLQGPFF. In DNA, the CDR3 is TGTGCCAGCAGCCTAGGTGTTTTGCAGGGCCCGTTCTTC. Complete variable domain (other parts from reference TRBV7-2 and TRBJ2-1): GAGVSQSPSNKVTEKGKDVELRCDPISGHTALYWYRQSLGQGLEFLIYFQGNSAPDKSGLPSDRFSAERTGGSVSTLTIQRTQQEDSAVYLCASSLGVLQGPFFGPGTRLTVL.

In this sample, this clonotype turned up a few times. This chain uses TRBV25-1 with TRBJ2-3, with unresolved D. V was clipped by 0 bases and J by 1 base, with 11 bases between them. CDR1 MGHDK and CDR2 SYGVNS come from the germline V gene. This CDR3 has 16 amino acids. The CDR3 DNA sequence: TGTGCCAGCAGTGAATATAGGGTTTCGGGCACAGATACGCAGTATTTT. Encoded protein: CASSEYRVSGTDTQYF.

The rearrangement joins TRBV5-1 to TRBJ2-5; no clear D. The CDR3 runs to 14 residues. Germline V gene data show CDR1 as SGHRS and CDR2 as YFSETQ. Trimming took 1 base from V and 1 from J, leaving 8 bases between them. The CDR3 DNA sequence: TGCGCCAGCAGCTTGAGCGTCCGCCAAGAGACCCAGTACTTC. Residues: CASSLSVRQETQYF.

The chain joins TRBV7-2 to TRBJ2-1; D perhaps matches TRBD2 (6 bases). The CDR3 runs 15 residues. V lost 9 bases and J lost 8, with 23 bases in between. Per germline, CDR1 SGHTA and CDR2 FQGNSA. CDR3 in DNA: TGTGCCAGTGATGGGCGGGACCGCGGGGCGGATGAGCAGTTCTTC. Its translation is CASDGRDRGADEQFF.

The chain uses TRBV20-1 and TRBJ2-2, with 9 bases matching TRBD1. Per the germline V gene, CDR1 is DFQATT and CDR2 is SNEGSKA (reference sequence). J gave up 5 bases and V 4 bases, and 8 bases lay outside the gene matches. The CDR3 has 15 amino acids. The CDR3 nucleotides are TGCAGTGCTACGGGACAGGGAATAAGGACCGGGGAGCTGTTTTTT. This encodes CSATGQGIRTGELFF.

There are many counts of this clonotype. V gene TRBV5-6 combines with J gene TRBJ2-7; D is uncertain. Trimming took 2 bases from V and 4 from J, leaving 16 bases between them. This CDR3 has 15 residues. Germline V lookup: CDR1 SGHDT, CDR2 YYEEEE. CDR3 region: CASSLTQVVEYEQYF. DNA for the CDR3: TGTGCCAGCAGCTTAACCCAGGTAGTGGAGTACGAGCAGTACTTC.

This clonotype was counted between two and nine times. The gene calls are TRBV5-1 and TRBJ1-2; D unclear. Germline lookup yields CDR1 SGHRS and CDR2 YFSETQ. Trimming stripped 1 base from V and 8 bases from J, with 12 bases between. CDR3 length equals 13 residues. The CDR3 spells CASSLFSGGGYTF. The CDR3 coding sequence is TGCGCCAGCAGCTTGTTCTCCGGAGGGGGCTACACCTTC.

CDR3 loop: CSASRLAGQETQYF. The DNA for the CDR3 is TGCAGTGCTAGTCGTCTGGCGGGCCAAGAGACCCAGTACTTC. The chain recombines TRBV20-1 with TRBJ2-5, with TRBD2 as a possible D gene (5 bases). V was cut by 3 bases and J by 1 base, with 12 bases left in between. The CDR3 is 14 amino acids. Germline V CDR1 and CDR2: DFQATT, SNEGSKA (reference sequence).

V gene TRBV5-1 combines with J gene TRBJ2-1; D gene ambiguous. The CDR3 loop spans 16 amino acids. CDR1 is SGHRS and CDR2 is YFSETQ in the germline V gene. V lost 2 bases and J 3 bases, leaving 15 bases between the germline ends. This chain's CDR3 is CASSFPVVVGYNEQFF. The CDR3, as DNA: TGCGCCAGCAGCTTCCCGGTGGTAGTCGGCTACAATGAGCAGTTCTTC.

The J gene is TRBJ2-1, the V gene TRBV27; 12 bases agree with TRBD2. The germline gives CDR1 MNHEY, CDR2 SMNVEV (reference sequence). The junction had 6 bases not matched to a gene; V was cut back by 7 bases and J by 5 bases. The CDR3 runs 15 residues. In DNA, the CDR3 is TGTGCCAGCACTCACGGGACTAGCGGGCACAATGAGCAGTTCTTC. Residues: CASTHGTSGHNEQFF.

V usage is TRBV20-1 and J usage is TRBJ2-3; 8 bases fit TRBD2. The germline gives CDR1 DFQATT, CDR2 SNEGSKA (reference sequence). Unmatched junction bases numbered 3, after V lost 5 bases and J lost 2 bases. This CDR3 has 13 residues. This CDR3 reads CSAGREDTDTQYF. CDR3 sequence (DNA): TGCAGTGCTGGGCGGGAGGACACAGATACGCAGTATTTT.

The sample holds many counts of this clonotype. This chain links TRBV29-1 with TRBJ2-7; D not certain. CDR3 size: 12 residues. CDR1 and CDR2 (germline): SQVTM, ANQGSEA. Trimming removed 5 bases at V and 1 base at J, with 9 bases between. The CDR3 is CSVLDGSYEQYF. The CDR3 nucleotides are TGCAGCGTTCTGGACGGGTCCTACGAGCAGTACTTC.

This chain connects TRBV29-1 to TRBJ2-1; TRBD1 might be the D (5 bases). The germline gives CDR1 SQVTM, CDR2 ANQGSEA. This CDR3 spans 14 amino acids. The ends were cut back, 7 bases at V and 2 bases at J, with 15 bases in the middle. The CDR3 spells CSAGRRDTYNEQFF. CDR3 DNA sequence: TGCAGCGCTGGGCGCAGGGATACCTACAATGAGCAGTTCTTC.

This rearrangement joins TRBV7-9 to TRBJ2-1; perhaps TRBD1 as D (6 bases). Between the trimmed V and J ends, which lost 6 bases and 6 bases, there was a span of 9 bases. Per germline, CDR1 SEHNR and CDR2 FQNEAQ (reference sequence). The CDR3 extends over 12 amino acids. The CDR3, as DNA: TGTGCCAGCAGTCCAGGGGCCAATGAGCAGTTCTTC. Translation: CASSPGANEQFF.

The chain joins TRBV5-6 to TRBJ2-7; 10 nucleotides align to TRBD2. CDR3 length: 16 amino acids. Germline V CDR1 and CDR2: SGHDT, YYEEEE. The junction had 4 bases not matched to a gene; V was cut back by 0 bases and J by 1 base. The CDR3 nucleotides are TGTGCCAGCAGCTTGGCGGCTAGCGGGAGATCCTACGAGCAGTACTTC. Its protein product is CASSLAASGRSYEQYF.

This clonotype was detected a few times. The chain employs TRBV11-1 and TRBJ2-1; 8 positions agree with TRBD1. The CDR3 runs to 18 residues. With 4 bases clipped from V and 3 bases from J, the junction kept 14 bases outside the gene matches. Per the germline V gene, CDR1 is SGHAT and CDR2 is FQDESV (reference sequence). The CDR3 DNA follows: TGTGCCAGCAGCTGGACGGGACAGGCGTATGACTACTACAATGAGCAGTTCTTC. Its translation is CASSWTGQAYDYYNEQFF.

The chain joins TRBV5-1 to TRBJ2-2; no reliable D call. Germline loops: CDR1 SGHRS, CDR2 YFSETQ. The CDR3 spans 14 residues. V lost 0 bases to trimming and J lost 4 bases, with 7 bases between them. The CDR3 loop reads CASSLESGTGELFF. CDR3 bases: TGCGCCAGCAGCTTGGAATCGGGCACCGGGGAGCTGTTTTTT. The whole variable domain, filled in from reference TRBV5-1 and TRBJ2-2, reads KAGVTQTPRYLIKTRGQQVTLSCSPISGHRSVSWYQQTPGQGLQFLFEYFSETQRNKGNFPGRFSGRQFSNSRSEMNVSTLELGDSALYLCASSLESGTGELFFGEGSRLTVL.

The sample holds many counts of this clonotype. This chain uses TRBV6-6 with TRBJ1-1; D not certain. V was pared by 6 bases and J by 8 bases, with 13 bases between. This CDR3 is 12 amino acids long. Germline CDR1 is MNHNY and CDR2 is SVGAGI (reference sequence). CDR3 residues: CASSSYLREAFF. CDR3 sequence (DNA): TGTGCCAGCAGCAGTTACTTGAGAGAAGCTTTCTTT.

This clonotype was detected many times. The chain links TRBV7-9 to TRBJ2-2, with D possibly called TRBD1 or TRBD2 (5 bases each). With 4 bases removed from V and 3 bases from J, the gap between germline ends came to 9 bases. The germline V gene has CDR1 SEHNR and CDR2 FQNEAQ (reference sequence). The CDR3 extends over 14 amino acids. The CDR3 DNA reads as TGTGCCAGCAGCTCTGGGACGTACACCGGGGAGCTGTTTTTT. As protein: CASSSGTYTGELFF.

This clonotype is a singleton in its sample. The V gene is TRBV6-1, the J gene TRBJ2-3; D assignment may be TRBD1 or TRBD2 (5 bases each). Germline values: CDR1 MNHNS, CDR2 SASEGT. The CDR3 has 15 amino acids. Trimming took 6 bases from V and 0 from J, leaving 13 bases between them. As DNA, the CDR3 is TGTGCCAGCAGCCAACGGGACCCCAGCACAGATACGCAGTATTTT. It translates to CASSQRDPSTDTQYF.

This clonotype turned up a few times. The chain is built from TRBV14 and TRBJ2-5; D gene uncertain. Trimming cost V 0 bases and J 1 base, with 12 bases left between them. The germline CDR1 and CDR2 sequences are SGHDN and FVKESK. The CDR3 is made up of 16 amino acids. CDR3 sequence: CASSQETVVGQETQYF. CDR3 nucleotides: TGTGCCAGCAGCCAAGAGACGGTGGTGGGCCAAGAGACCCAGTACTTC.

This clonotype was counted a few times. The chain is built from TRBV2 and TRBJ2-7; D could derive from TRBD1 or TRBD2 (5 bases each). This CDR3 has 13 residues. Germline CDR1 SNHLY, CDR2 FYNNEI. The germline V and J ends were trimmed by 9 bases and 3 bases, with 15 bases remaining between them. The CDR3 reads CASGTTVGYEQYF. The CDR3 region has the DNA TGTGCCAGTGGGACCACGGTGGGCTACGAGCAGTACTTC.

The chain is built from TRBV5-1 and TRBJ1-6, with 10 bases matching TRBD1. Germline V CDR1 and CDR2: SGHRS, YFSETQ. J gave up 9 bases and V 4 bases, and 7 bases lay outside the gene matches. The CDR3 extends over 15 amino acids. The CDR3 here is CASSGRDRGGSPLHF. The CDR3 region has the DNA TGCGCCAGCAGCGGCCGGGACAGGGGTGGTTCACCCCTCCACTTT.

The J gene is TRBJ2-6, the V gene TRBV20-1; 11 bases align to TRBD1. The CDR3 contains 17 residues. CDR1 and CDR2 from the germline V gene are DFQATT and SNEGSKA (reference sequence). The V segment lost 4 bases and the J segment 2 bases; nucleotides outside the gene matches: 7. The CDR3 coding sequence is TGCAGTGCTATCCCGGGACAGGGGGTCCCTGGGGCCAACGTCCTGACTTTC. This codes for CSAIPGQGVPGANVLTF.